The rows below give T cell receptor beta chains drawn from one sample of a study of T cell responses to AZD1222 COVID-19 vaccine. Sequencing was performed with immunoSEQ multiplex PCR; in TCRdb, only in-frame clones are kept and a portion is missing. This table has 150,000 or so clones, about 90% appearing once. The sample was peripheral blood, taken on day 0 of AZD1222 vaccination. These receptors all come from an adult in good health. CDR3s include the opening cysteine and the closing phenylalanine or tryptophan. The order of the fields is clone size, V gene, J gene, D gene, CDR3 protein, CDR3 DNA. D genes are given only for firm matches. Where a row states a size, it is once, few, many or the class of an expanded clone; other rows omit it.

NA	TRBV5-5	TRBJ1-1	NA	CASSLGLNTEAFF	TGTGCCAGCAGCTTGGGGCTTAACACTGAAGCTTTCTTT
NA	TRBV3-1/TRBV3-2	TRBJ2-3	NA	CASSQVRPPDTQYF	TGTGCCAGCAGCCAAGTTCGGCCCCCAGATACGCAGTATTTT
NA	TRBV7-9	TRBJ2-2	TRBD1	CASSLGQENTGELFF	TGTGCCAGCAGCCTGGGACAGGAAAACACCGGGGAGCTGTTTTTT
NA	TRBV4-3	TRBJ1-1	NA	CASSQEINTEAFF	TGCGCCAGCAGCCAAGAGATTAACACTGAAGCTTTCTTT
NA	TRBV5-4	TRBJ1-2	TRBD1	CASSPEAGGFSGYTF	TGTGCCAGCAGCCCCGAGGCAGGGGGATTTTCTGGCTACACCTTC
NA	TRBV7-2	TRBJ2-7	TRBD1	CASSSQGASYEQYF	TGTGCCAGCAGTTCTCAGGGGGCCTCCTACGAGCAGTACTTC
once	TRBV27	TRBJ2-2	NA	CASSPSIGRGGWAGELFF	TGTGCCAGCAGTCCCTCGATAGGACGGGGAGGTTGGGCCGGGGAGCTGTTTTTT
NA	TRBV3-1/TRBV3-2	TRBJ1-2	NA	CASSQFRGNYGYTF	TGTGCCAGCAGCCAATTTCGGGGGAACTATGGCTACACCTTC
once	TRBV7-9	TRBJ1-2	NA	CASSLEGWGYTF	TGTGCCAGCAGCTTAGAGGGGTGGGGCTACACCTTC
NA	TRBV12-5	TRBJ2-1	TRBD1	CASGSGQGRYNEQFF	TGTGCTAGTGGTTCTGGACAGGGGAGATACAATGAGCAGTTCTTC
NA	TRBV21-1	TRBJ1-6	NA	CASNQSGRTNSPLHF	TGTGCCAGCAACCAGAGTGGGCGGACTAATTCACCCCTCCACTTT
NA	TRBV18	TRBJ1-1	NA	CASSTVRGGDTEAFF	TGTGCCAGCTCAACCGTGCGGGGGGGTGACACTGAAGCTTTCTTT
NA	TRBV19	TRBJ2-6	NA	CASTPRQAYSGANVLTF	TGTGCCAGTACCCCGCGGCAGGCCTACTCTGGGGCCAACGTCCTGACTTTC
NA	TRBV5-1	TRBJ2-5	TRBD1	CASSGGQGGETQYF	TGCGCCAGCAGCGGGGGACAGGGCGGCGAGACCCAGTACTTC
NA	TRBV15	TRBJ2-3	NA	CATSSGYSVADTQYF	TGTGCCACCAGCAGCGGTTACTCGGTCGCAGATACGCAGTATTTT
NA	TRBV4-1	TRBJ1-2	TRBD1	CASSPRQGGGDGYTF	TGCGCCAGCAGCCCTCGACAGGGGGGAGGAGATGGCTACACCTTC